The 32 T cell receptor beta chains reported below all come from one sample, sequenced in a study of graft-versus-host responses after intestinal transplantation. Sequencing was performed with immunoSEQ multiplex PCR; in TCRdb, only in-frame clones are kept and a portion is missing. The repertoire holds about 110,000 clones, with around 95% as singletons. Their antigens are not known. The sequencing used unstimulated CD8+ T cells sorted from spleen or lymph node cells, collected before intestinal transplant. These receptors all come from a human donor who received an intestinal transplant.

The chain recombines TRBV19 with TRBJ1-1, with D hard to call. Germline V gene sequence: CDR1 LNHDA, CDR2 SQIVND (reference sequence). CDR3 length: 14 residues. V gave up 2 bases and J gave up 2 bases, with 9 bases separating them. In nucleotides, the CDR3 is TGTGCCAGTAGTATACGGTCAAACAACACTGAAGCTTTCTTT. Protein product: CASSIRSNNTEAFF.

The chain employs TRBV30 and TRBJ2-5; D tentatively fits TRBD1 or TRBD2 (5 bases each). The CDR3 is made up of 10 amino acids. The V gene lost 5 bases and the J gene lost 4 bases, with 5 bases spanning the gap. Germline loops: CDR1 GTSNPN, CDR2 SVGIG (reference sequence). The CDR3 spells CAWGGETQYF. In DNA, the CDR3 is TGTGCCTGGGGGGGAGAGACCCAGTACTTC.

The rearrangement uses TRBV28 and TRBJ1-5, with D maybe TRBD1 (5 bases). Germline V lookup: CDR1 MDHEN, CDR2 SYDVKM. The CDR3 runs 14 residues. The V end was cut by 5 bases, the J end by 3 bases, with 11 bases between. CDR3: CASSLGTVNQPQHF. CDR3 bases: TGTGCCAGCAGTCTCGGGACGGTCAATCAGCCCCAGCATTTT.

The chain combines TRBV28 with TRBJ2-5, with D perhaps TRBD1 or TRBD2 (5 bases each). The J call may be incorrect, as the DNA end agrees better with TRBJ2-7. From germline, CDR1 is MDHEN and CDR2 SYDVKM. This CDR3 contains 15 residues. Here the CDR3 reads CASSFGGHGSYEQYF. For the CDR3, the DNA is TGTGCCAGCAGTTTCGGAGGACACGGATCCTACGAGCAGTACTTC.

CDR3 in DNA: TGTGCCAGCAGCGTGTCTAGCGGCTACGAGCAGTACTTC. It encodes CASSVSSGYEQYF. The chain joins TRBV9 to TRBJ2-7; 7 bases match TRBD2. The J segment lost 3 bases and the V segment lost 2 bases, leaving 2 bases of the junction unmatched. This CDR3 is built from 13 residues. Germline V gene lookup returns CDR1 SGDLS and CDR2 YYNGEE.

This chain's CDR3 is CASSYPGNTEAFF. CDR3 nucleotides: TGTGCCAGCAGTTACCCTGGAAACACTGAAGCTTTCTTT. The rearrangement uses TRBV6-5 and TRBJ1-1; no clear D gene. CDR1 and CDR2 from the germline V gene are MNHEY and SVGAGI. This CDR3 comprises 13 residues. V was cut by 2 bases and J by 2 bases, with 6 bases left in between.

Written as DNA, the CDR3 is TGTGCCAGCGGGCTGGCCGAGCAGTACTTC. Its translation: CASGLAEQYF. The chain carries TRBV27 and TRBJ2-7; D is unresolved. This CDR3 comprises 10 residues. With 8 bases removed from V and 6 bases from J, the gap between germline ends came to 8 bases. Germline CDR1 reads MNHEY; CDR2 reads SMNVEV (reference sequence).

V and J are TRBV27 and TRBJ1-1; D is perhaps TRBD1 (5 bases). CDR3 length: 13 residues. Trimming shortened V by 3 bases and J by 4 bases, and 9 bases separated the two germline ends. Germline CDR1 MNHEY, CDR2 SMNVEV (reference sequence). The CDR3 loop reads CASSFDSPTEAFF. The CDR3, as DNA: TGTGCCAGCAGTTTCGACAGCCCCACTGAAGCTTTCTTT.

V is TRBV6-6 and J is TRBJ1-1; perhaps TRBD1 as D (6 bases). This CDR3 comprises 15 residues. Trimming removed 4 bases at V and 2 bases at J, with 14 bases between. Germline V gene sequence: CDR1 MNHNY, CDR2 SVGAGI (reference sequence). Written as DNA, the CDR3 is TGTGCCAGCAGTTCCGGAGGACAGCTTAACACTGAAGCTTTCTTT. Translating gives CASSSGGQLNTEAFF.

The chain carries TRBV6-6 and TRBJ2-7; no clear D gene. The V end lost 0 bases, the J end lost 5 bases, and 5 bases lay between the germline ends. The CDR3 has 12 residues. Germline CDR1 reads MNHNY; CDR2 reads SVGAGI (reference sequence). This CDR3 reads CASSYSWDEQYF. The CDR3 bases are TGTGCCAGCAGTTACTCGTGGGACGAGCAGTACTTC.

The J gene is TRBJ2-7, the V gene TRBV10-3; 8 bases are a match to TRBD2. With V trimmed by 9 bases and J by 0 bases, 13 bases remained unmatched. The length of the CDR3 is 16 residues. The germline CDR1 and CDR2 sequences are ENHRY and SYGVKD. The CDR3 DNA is TGTGCCATAAACCCCACTAGCGGCTCTAGCTCCTACGAGCAGTACTTC. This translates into CAINPTSGSSSYEQYF.

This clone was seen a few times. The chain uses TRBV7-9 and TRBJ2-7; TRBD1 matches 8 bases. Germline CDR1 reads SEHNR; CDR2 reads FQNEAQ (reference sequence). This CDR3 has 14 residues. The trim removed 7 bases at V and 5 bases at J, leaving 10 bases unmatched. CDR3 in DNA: TGTGCCAGCACTATCGGGACAGGTGTGGACGAGCAGTACTTC. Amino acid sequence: CASTIGTGVDEQYF.

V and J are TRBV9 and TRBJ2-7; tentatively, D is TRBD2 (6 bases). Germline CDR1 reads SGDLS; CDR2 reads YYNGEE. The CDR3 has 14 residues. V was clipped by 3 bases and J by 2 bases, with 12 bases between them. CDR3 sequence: CASSAGGVAYEQYF. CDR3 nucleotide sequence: TGTGCCAGCAGCGCAGGCGGGGTAGCCTACGAGCAGTACTTC.

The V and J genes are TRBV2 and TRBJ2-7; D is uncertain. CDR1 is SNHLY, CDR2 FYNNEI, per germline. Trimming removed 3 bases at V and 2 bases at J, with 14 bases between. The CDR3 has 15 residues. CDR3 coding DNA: TGTGCCAGCAGTGAGTTCGGCGGAACTACCTACGAGCAGTACTTC. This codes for CASSEFGGTTYEQYF.

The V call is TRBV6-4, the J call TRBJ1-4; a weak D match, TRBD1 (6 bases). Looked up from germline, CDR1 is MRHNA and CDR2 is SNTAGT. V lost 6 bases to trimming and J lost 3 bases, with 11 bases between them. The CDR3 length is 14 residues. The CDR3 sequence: CASRLGGPNEKLFF. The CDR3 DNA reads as TGTGCCAGCAGACTAGGGGGTCCTAATGAAAAACTGTTTTTT.

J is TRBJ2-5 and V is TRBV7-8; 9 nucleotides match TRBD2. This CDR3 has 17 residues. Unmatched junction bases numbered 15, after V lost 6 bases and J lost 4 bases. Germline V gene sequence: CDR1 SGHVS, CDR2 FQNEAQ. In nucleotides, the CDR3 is TGTGCCAGCAGTTACATCCCCCCTAGCGGGATTTCAGAGACCCAGTACTTC. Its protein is CASSYIPPSGISETQYF.

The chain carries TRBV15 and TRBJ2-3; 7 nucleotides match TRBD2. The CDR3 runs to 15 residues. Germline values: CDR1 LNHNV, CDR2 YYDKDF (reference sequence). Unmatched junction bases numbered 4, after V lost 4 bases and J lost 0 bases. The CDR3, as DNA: TGTGCCACCAGCATCCTAGCGGCTAGCACAGATACGCAGTATTTT. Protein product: CATSILAASTDTQYF.

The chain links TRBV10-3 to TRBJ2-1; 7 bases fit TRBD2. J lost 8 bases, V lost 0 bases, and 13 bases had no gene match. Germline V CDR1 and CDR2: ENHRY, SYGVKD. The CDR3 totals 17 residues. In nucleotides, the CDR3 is TGTGCCATCAGTGAGTCGTCTAGGGCTAGCGGAGGGGATGAGCAGTTCTTC. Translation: CAISESSRASGGDEQFF.

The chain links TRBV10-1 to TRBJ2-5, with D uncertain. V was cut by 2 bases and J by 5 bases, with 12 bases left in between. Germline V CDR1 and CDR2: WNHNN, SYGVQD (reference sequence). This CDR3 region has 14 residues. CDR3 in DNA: TGCGCCAGCAGTGAGGATTTTACGAGGGAGACCCAGTACTTC. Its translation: CASSEDFTRETQYF.

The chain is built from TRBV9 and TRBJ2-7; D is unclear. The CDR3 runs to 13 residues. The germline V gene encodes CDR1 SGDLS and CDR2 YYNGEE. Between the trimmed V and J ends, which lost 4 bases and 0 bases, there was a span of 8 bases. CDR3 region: CASSPRFSYEQYF. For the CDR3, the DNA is TGTGCCAGCAGCCCACGCTTCTCCTACGAGCAGTACTTC.

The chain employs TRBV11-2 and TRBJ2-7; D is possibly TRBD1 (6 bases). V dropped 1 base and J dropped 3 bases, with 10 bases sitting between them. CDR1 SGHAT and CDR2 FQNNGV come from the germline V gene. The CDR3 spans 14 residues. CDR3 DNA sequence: TGTGCCAGCAGCTTAGGTACAGGGAGCTACGAGCAGTACTTC. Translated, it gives CASSLGTGSYEQYF.

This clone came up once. CDR3 residues: CASNLGGENYNEQFF. The CDR3 nucleotides read TGTGCCAGCAACCTTGGCGGAGAGAACTACAATGAGCAGTTCTTC. The chain is built from TRBV9 and TRBJ2-1; no definite D call. This CDR3 spans 15 amino acids. From germline, CDR1 is SGDLS and CDR2 YYNGEE. V was cut by 6 bases and J by 3 bases, with 16 bases left in between. The whole variable domain, filled in from reference TRBV9 and TRBJ2-1, reads DSGVTQTPKHLITATGQRVTLRCSPRSGDLSVYWYQQSLDQGLQFLIQYYNGEERAKGNILERFSAQQFPDLHSELNLSSLELGDSALYFCASNLGGENYNEQFFGPGTRLTVL.

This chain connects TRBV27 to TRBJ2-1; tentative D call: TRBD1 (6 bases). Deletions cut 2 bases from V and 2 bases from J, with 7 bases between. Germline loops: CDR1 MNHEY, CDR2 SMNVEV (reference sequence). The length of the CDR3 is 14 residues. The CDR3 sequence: CASSLGGAYNEQFF. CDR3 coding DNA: TGTGCCAGCAGTTTAGGGGGCGCCTACAATGAGCAGTTCTTC.

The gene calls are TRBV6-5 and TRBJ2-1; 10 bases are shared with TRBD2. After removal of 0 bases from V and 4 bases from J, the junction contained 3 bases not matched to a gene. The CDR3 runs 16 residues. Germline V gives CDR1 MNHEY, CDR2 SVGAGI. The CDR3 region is CASSYSTSGTYNEQFF. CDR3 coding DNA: TGTGCCAGCAGTTACTCCACTAGCGGGACTTACAATGAGCAGTTCTTC.

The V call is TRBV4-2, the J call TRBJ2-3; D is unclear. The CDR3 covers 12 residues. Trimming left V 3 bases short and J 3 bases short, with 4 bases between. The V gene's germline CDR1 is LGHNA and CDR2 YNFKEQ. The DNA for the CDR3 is TGTGCCAGCAGCCAGAGAACAGATACGCAGTATTTT. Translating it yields CASSQRTDTQYF.

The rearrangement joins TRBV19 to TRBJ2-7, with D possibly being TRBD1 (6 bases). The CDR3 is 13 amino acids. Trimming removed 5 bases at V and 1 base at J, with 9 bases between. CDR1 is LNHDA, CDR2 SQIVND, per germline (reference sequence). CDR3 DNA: TGTGCCAGTAGTTACAGGGTTTCCTACGAGCAGTACTTC. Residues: CASSYRVSYEQYF.

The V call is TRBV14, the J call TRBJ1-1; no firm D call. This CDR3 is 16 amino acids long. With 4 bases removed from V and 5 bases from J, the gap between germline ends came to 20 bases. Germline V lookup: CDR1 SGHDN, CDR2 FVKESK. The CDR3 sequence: CASSLLEGLIVTEAFF. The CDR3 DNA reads TGTGCCAGCAGCCTCCTGGAAGGGTTGATAGTGACTGAAGCTTTCTTT.

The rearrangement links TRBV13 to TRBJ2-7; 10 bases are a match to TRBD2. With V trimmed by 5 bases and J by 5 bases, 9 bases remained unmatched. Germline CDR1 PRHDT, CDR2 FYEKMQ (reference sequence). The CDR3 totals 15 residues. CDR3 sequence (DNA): TGTGCCAGCAGCCCCACCCGGCTAGCGGGAGACGAGCAGTACTTC. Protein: CASSPTRLAGDEQYF.

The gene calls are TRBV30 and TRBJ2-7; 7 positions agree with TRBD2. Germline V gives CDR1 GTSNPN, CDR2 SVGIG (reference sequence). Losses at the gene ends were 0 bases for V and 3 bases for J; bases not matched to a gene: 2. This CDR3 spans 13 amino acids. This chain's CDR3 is CAWSVLADYEQYF. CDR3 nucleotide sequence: TGTGCCTGGAGTGTGCTAGCGGACTACGAGCAGTACTTC.

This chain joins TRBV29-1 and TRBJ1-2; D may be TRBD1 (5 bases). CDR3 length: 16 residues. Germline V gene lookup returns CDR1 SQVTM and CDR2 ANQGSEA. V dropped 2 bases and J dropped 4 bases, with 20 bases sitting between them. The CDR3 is CSVEKGKQGPVYGYTF. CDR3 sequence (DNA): TGCAGCGTTGAAAAAGGAAAGCAGGGACCCGTCTATGGCTACACCTTC.

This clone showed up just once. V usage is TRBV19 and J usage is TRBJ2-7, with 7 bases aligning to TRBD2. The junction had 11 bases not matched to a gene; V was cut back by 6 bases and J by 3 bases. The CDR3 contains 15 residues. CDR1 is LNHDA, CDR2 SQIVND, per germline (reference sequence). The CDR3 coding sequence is TGTGCCAGTAGCCACGCAAGCGGGATGGGCTACGAGCAGTACTTC. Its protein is CASSHASGMGYEQYF. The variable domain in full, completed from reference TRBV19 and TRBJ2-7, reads DGGITQSPKYLFRKEGQNVTLSCEQNLNHDAMYWYRQDPGQGLRLIYYSQIVNDFQKGDIAEGYSVSREKKESFPLTVTSAQKNPTAFYLCASSHASGMGYEQYFGPGTRLTVT.

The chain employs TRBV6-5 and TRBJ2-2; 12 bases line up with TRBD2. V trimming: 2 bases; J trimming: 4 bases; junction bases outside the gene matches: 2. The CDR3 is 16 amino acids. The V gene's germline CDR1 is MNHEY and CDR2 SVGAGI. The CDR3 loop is CASSYPSGRGTGELFF. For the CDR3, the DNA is TGTGCCAGCAGTTACCCTAGCGGGAGGGGCACCGGGGAGCTGTTTTTT.